The 22 T cell receptor beta chains presented below share a single source sample, sequenced in a study of T cells in Graves' hyperthyroidism and ophthalmopathy (dated by TCRdb to about 2019). Libraries were prepared through multiplex PCR. For sequencing, an Illumina HiSeq 2000 was employed. The TCR beta CDR3 regions were amplified from RNA transcripts. The TCR CDR3 was subjected to a first round of RT-PCR using the HTBI primer set and the Qiagen OneStep RT-PCR kit. The public reads were quality trimmed at Q25 with fastp and then assembled into clones with MiXCR by TCRdb, keeping productive beta chains. A single entry per CDR3 protein holds the most common genes and DNA from its merged rows. The table for this sample lists a few hundred thousand distinct CDR3 sequences; roughly 20% of them were counted only once. The top ten constitute about 25% of the sample. Sequencing used blood. Receptors originate from a man between 18 and 29 years old with Graves' hyperthyroidism.

The table lists this clonotype with many counts. The CDR3 here is CAWSLGAQGSPLHF. For the CDR3, the DNA is TGTGCCTGGAGTTTGGGGGCGCAAGGGTCACCCCTCCACTTT. The rearrangement joins TRBV30 to TRBJ1-6; possible D gene TRBD1, 6 bases. This CDR3 region has 14 residues. CDR1 and CDR2 (germline): GTSNPN, SVGIG (reference sequence). V was pared by 2 bases and J by 10 bases, with 15 bases between.

This clonotype was observed a few times. The chain joins TRBV6-1 to TRBJ2-7; TRBD2 matches at 10 bases. J gave up 1 base and V 6 bases, and 6 bases lay outside the gene matches. Germline CDR1 is MNHNS and CDR2 is SASEGT. The CDR3 loop spans 15 amino acids. CDR3 DNA: TGTGCCAGCAGGGCGGGGACTAGCGAGTCCTACGAGCAGTACTTC. It yields the protein CASRAGTSESYEQYF.

The chain has TRBV6-2 or TRBV6-3 and TRBJ2-7; TRBD1 agrees at 11 bases. CDR1 is MNHEY, CDR2 SVGEGT, per germline. The CDR3 loop spans 18 amino acids. The V segment lost 8 bases and the J segment 0 bases; nucleotides outside the gene matches: 15. The CDR3 DNA is TGTGCCAGCGCTCTCTACACCGTTGGGACAGGGGGCTCCTACGAGCAGTACTTC. It is translated as CASALYTVGTGGSYEQYF.

In this sample, this clonotype turned up many times. The rearrangement joins TRBV2 to TRBJ1-1; D call uncertain. The CDR3 is 14 residues long. The germline gives CDR1 SNHLY, CDR2 FYNNEI. V was clipped by 6 bases and J by 4 bases, with 15 bases between them. The CDR3 region has the DNA TGTGCCAGCAGCCCGACCGGTGTCCGCACTGAAGCTTTCTTT. Its protein is CASSPTGVRTEAFF. Variable domain in full (rest from reference TRBV2 and TRBJ1-1): EPEVTQTPSHQVTQMGQEVILRCVPISNHLYFYWYRQILGQKVEFLVSFYNNEISEKSEIFDDQFSVERPDGSNFTLKIRSTKLEDSAMYFCASSPTGVRTEAFFGQGTRLTVV.

This chain uses TRBV5-1 with TRBJ1-1; TRBD1 might be the D (6 bases). Germline V gene lookup returns CDR1 SGHRS and CDR2 YFSETQ. Trimming removed 4 bases from V and 3 bases from J, with 13 bases in between. The CDR3 extends over 14 amino acids. CDR3 loop: CASSQMDRYTEAFF. The CDR3 DNA is TGCGCCAGCAGCCAAATGGACAGATACACTGAAGCTTTCTTT.

This clonotype was counted ten times or more. The chain couples TRBV12-3 or TRBV12-4 to TRBJ1-4; no clear D gene. Trimming cost V 4 bases and J 5 bases, with 5 bases left between them. This CDR3 region has 12 residues. CDR3 bases: TGTGCCAGCAGTTCTGGGAATGAAAAACTGTTTTTT. Its protein is CASSSGNEKLFF.

This clonotype has at least ten counts. The rearrangement links TRBV27 to TRBJ1-2; possible D gene TRBD1, 5 bases. The V and J ends lost 7 bases and 7 bases respectively, with 10 bases between them. The CDR3 loop spans 11 amino acids. Looked up from germline, CDR1 is MNHEY and CDR2 is SMNVEV (reference sequence). Written as DNA, the CDR3 is TGTGCCAGCAATTCAGGGTTTGGCTACACCTTC. As protein: CASNSGFGYTF.

The chain has TRBV6-2 or TRBV6-3 and TRBJ2-7; 7 bases are shared with TRBD2. The germline CDR1 and CDR2 sequences are MNHEY and SVGEGT. The V gene end was trimmed by 0 bases and the J gene end by 4 bases; junction bases not matched to a gene: 9. The CDR3 totals 16 residues. CDR3 protein: CASSYSSGTIEYEQYF. The CDR3 DNA reads TGTGCCAGCAGTTACTCTTCTGGGACTATAGAATACGAGCAGTACTTC.

This clonotype has a count of ten or more. The V call is TRBV6-1, the J call TRBJ2-7; D is possibly TRBD2 (7 bases). Trimming pared 1 base from V and 6 bases from J, leaving 10 bases between. Germline CDR1 is MNHNS and CDR2 is SASEGT. The CDR3 extends over 13 amino acids. This CDR3 is CASSEGRGGEQYF. The CDR3 DNA reads as TGTGCCAGCAGTGAAGGAAGGGGGGGCGAGCAGTACTTC.

CDR3 DNA: TGTGCCAGCTCACCGGGGACAGAGAGTGAGCAGTACTTC. This translates into CASSPGTESEQYF. The rearrangement joins TRBV18 to TRBJ2-7; 7 nucleotides match TRBD1. The J segment lost 7 bases and the V segment lost 3 bases, leaving 6 bases of the junction unmatched. Germline V gene data show CDR1 as KGHSH and CDR2 as LQKENI. The CDR3 has 13 amino acids.

The sample holds many counts of this clonotype. A much bigger clone sits one base away, suggesting this may be a read error. The chain carries TRBV2 and TRBJ1-1, with no clear D. CDR1 is SNHLY and CDR2 is FYNNEI in the germline V gene. The V end was cut by 5 bases, the J end by 2 bases, with 9 bases between. The CDR3 totals 13 residues. CDR3 amino acids: CASSSDFNTEAFF. In DNA, the CDR3 is TGTGCCAGCAGTAGCGACTTTAACACTGAAGCTTTCTTT.

The rearrangement joins TRBV7-9 to TRBJ1-1, with D tentatively TRBD1 (5 bases). The length of the CDR3 is 15 residues. In germline, CDR1 is SEHNR, CDR2 FQNEAQ (reference sequence). Trimming pared 7 bases from V and 3 bases from J, leaving 18 bases between. CDR3 sequence reads: CASITGGVWDTEAFF. The CDR3 bases are TGTGCCAGCATCACAGGCGGGGTTTGGGACACTGAAGCTTTCTTT.

The genes are TRBV12-3 or TRBV12-4 and TRBJ2-2, with 8 bases matching TRBD2. The J segment lost 1 base and the V segment lost 5 bases, leaving 3 bases of the junction unmatched. The CDR3 totals 15 residues. Here the CDR3 reads CASSQRGKNTGELFF. The CDR3, as DNA: TGTGCCAGCAGTCAGCGGGGGAAGAACACCGGGGAGCTGTTTTTT.

In its sample, this clonotype was seen many times. V usage is TRBV6-5 and J usage is TRBJ2-5; a weak D match, TRBD1 (6 bases). The CDR3 covers 18 residues. Per germline, CDR1 MNHEY and CDR2 SVGAGI. Trimming took 5 bases from V and 1 from J, leaving 23 bases between them. Written as DNA, the CDR3 is TGTGCCAGCAGTCCCACGATCTTGACAGGCAGTAGCCAAGAGACCCAGTACTTC. This codes for CASSPTILTGSSQETQYF.

This clonotype showed up many times. This chain joins TRBV6-1 and TRBJ2-7; possibly TRBD1 or TRBD2 for D (5 bases each). The germline gives CDR1 MNHNS, CDR2 SASEGT. V was pared by 8 bases and J by 1 base, with 9 bases between. The CDR3 loop spans 12 amino acids. The CDR3 region is CASLGESYEQYF. The DNA for the CDR3 is TGTGCCAGCCTGGGGGAGTCCTACGAGCAGTACTTC.

In its sample, this clonotype was seen many times. The rearrangement joins TRBV20-1 to TRBJ1-1; D is uncertain. Germline loops: CDR1 DFQATT, CDR2 SNEGSKA (reference sequence). The length of the CDR3 is 16 residues. Trimming pared 5 bases from V and 0 bases from J, leaving 19 bases between. The CDR3: CSAGGGVHIMNTEAFF. In nucleotides, the CDR3 is TGCAGTGCTGGTGGCGGGGTGCACATTATGAACACTGAAGCTTTCTTT.

The chain uses TRBV6-1 and TRBJ2-5; TRBD1 matches at 11 bases. CDR3 length equals 15 residues. V lost 6 bases, J lost 5 bases, and 8 bases stayed unmatched. Germline CDR1 reads MNHNS; CDR2 reads SASEGT. DNA of the CDR3: TGTGCCAGCAGAGGACAGGGGGCGCGTTGGGAGACCCAGTACTTC. Protein sequence: CASRGQGARWETQYF.

This clonotype appeared many times. This chain uses TRBV27 with TRBJ1-2; D perhaps matches TRBD1 (5 bases). The V gene lost 7 bases and the J gene lost 6 bases, with 21 bases spanning the gap. The CDR3 length is 15 residues. CDR1 MNHEY and CDR2 SMNVEV come from the germline V gene (reference sequence). The CDR3 spells CASTNRAGSIDGYTF. CDR3 nucleotides: TGTGCCAGCACCAACCGGGCAGGGAGTATCGATGGCTACACCTTC.

This clonotype was seen ten or more times. This chain joins TRBV28 and TRBJ1-1; unclear D gene. Germline CDR1 reads MDHEN; CDR2 reads SYDVKM. Trimming cost V 6 bases and J 5 bases, with 13 bases left between them. CDR3 length: 13 amino acids. CDR3 sequence (DNA): TGTGCCAGCAGCCGACCCACCCGAACTGAAGCTTTCTTT. It specifies CASSRPTRTEAFF.

The V and J genes are TRBV12-3 or TRBV12-4 and TRBJ1-2, with 11 nucleotides matching TRBD1. J gave up 7 bases and V 9 bases, and 16 bases lay outside the gene matches. The CDR3 is 16 amino acids. The CDR3 DNA reads TGTGCCAGTACCGGGACAGGGGGATCGGGTGTTGCTGGCTACACCTTC. Amino acids: CASTGTGGSGVAGYTF.

This clonotype was seen ten or more times. The chain couples TRBV12-3 or TRBV12-4 to TRBJ1-1; D gene ambiguous. The CDR3 totals 14 residues. The V gene lost 5 bases and the J gene lost 1 base, with 11 bases spanning the gap. DNA of the CDR3: TGTGCCAGCAGTCCCTCGAACGGGAACACTGAAGCTTTCTTT. Translation: CASSPSNGNTEAFF.

This clonotype showed up many times. This chain links TRBV12-3 or TRBV12-4 with TRBJ1-5; no definite D call. The CDR3 is 15 residues long. V lost 1 base and J 4 bases, leaving 11 bases between the germline ends. The CDR3: CASSLEARVNQPQHF. CDR3 coding DNA: TGTGCCAGCAGTTTAGAGGCTCGGGTAAATCAGCCCCAGCATTTT.